The subject of this entry is one T cell receptor beta chain. This receptor's antigen is unknown. Per-base qualities were not stored, and no clone one base away is much larger. TCRbeta CDR3 regions were amplified from genomic DNA using the immunoSEQ Assay, a bias-controlled multiplex PCR. The original methods were these. Nucleated cell counts per sample were estimated from amplification of reference gene primers within the assay. Sequence reads were collapsed and filtered to measure the absolute abundance of every unique TCRbeta CDR3 rearrangement. Productive Simpson clonality was computed per sample as the square root of Simpson's diversity index over productive rearrangements. As stored in TCRdb, this immuneACCESS dataset retains in-frame rearrangements with V and J assigned. A fraction of the clones does not appear; measured against another copy, unresolved V genes explain less than half of the discrepancy, and the remainder lacks a known reason. D and trimming come from the DNA, and the V and J calls and clone size come from that table. The sample contains around 330,000 clones, less than 85% of them found a single time. 1.5% to 2% of the sample comes from the top ten.

These data are taken from a study of blood T cell repertoires in COVID-19 (TCRdb year 2020). Context from the whole study: Samples covering the acute and convalescent phases of COVID-19 were provided by collaborators in the United States, Italy and Spain. The prospective study material was composed of cDNA or gDNA derived from T cells, B-cell-depleted T cells, or PBMCs. Subjects who had been exposed to COVID-19, were actively infected with it, or had recovered from it provided the deeply sampled blood TCRbeta repertoires that made up the dataset. The repertoires were released in a freely available public database intended as a resource for research on the immune response to SARS-CoV-2. Samples were obtained from the ongoing ImmuneRACE study (first 160 participants) and from approximately 1,200 subjects provided by 6 global collaborators. A de-identified subject ID, COVID-19 status, age in years and sex were almost always included in the sample metadata. Where HLA class I and class II types were available, the types were taken from metadata supplied by the sample provider, not from assay-based typing.

Participants in the prospective study were enrolled through a virtual design, were aged roughly 18 to 100 years, and lived in roughly 24 United States geographic areas. In the prospective study, cohorts were assigned on the basis of participant-reported clinical history obtained from a screening survey and a study questionnaire. Exposed participants had been in contact, within 2 weeks of entering the study, with a person who had a PCR-confirmed or clinician-diagnosed case of COVID-19. Mobile phlebotomists in the prospective study collected whole blood, serum and a nasopharyngeal or oropharyngeal swab from every participant. Over a roughly two-month period, participants in the prospective study had the option of providing additional blood draws and questionnaires. Before DNA extraction, blood samples from the prospective study were shipped at room temperature or frozen. The study at large found these results: The quantity of clinical and demographic metadata differed by source and by participant and was supplied without curation.

Including the terminal cysteine and phenylalanine, the CDR3 comprises 13 residues. Only the CDR3 DNA is retained, 39 bases long and in frame from the first base. After removal of 6 bases from V and 2 bases from J, the junction retains 6 bases not matched to a gene. Sequences SQVTM (CDR1) and ANQGSEA (CDR2) are obtained from the germline V gene. This receptor was identified in a woman in her 30s who had been exposed to COVID-19. The V and J segments used are TRBV29-1 and TRBJ2-7, with 8 bases matching TRBD2. Sequenced: PBMCs or T cells enriched from blood (not recorded which). Here the CDR3 is given as CSVLRAGAYEQYF. Read as DNA, the sequence is TGCAGCGTCCTCCGAGCGGGGGCCTACGAGCAGTACTTC.